This TCR beta chain originates from a study of blood T cell repertoires in COVID-19 (dated by TCRdb to the early 2020s). For the wider study: The collaborator samples originated in the United States, Italy and Spain and spanned the acute and convalescent phases of COVID-19. The material from the prospective study consisted of cDNA or gDNA derived from T cells, B-cell-depleted T cells, or PBMCs. The dataset comprised deeply sampled blood TCRbeta repertoires from subjects exposed to, actively infected with, or recovered from COVID-19. The repertoires were released in a freely available public database meant as a resource for research on the immune response to SARS-CoV-2. Samples came from the ongoing ImmuneRACE study (first 160 participants) plus 1,254 subjects from 6 global collaborators. Sample metadata almost always included a de-identified subject ID, COVID-19 status, age in years and sex. Where available, HLA class I and class II types were taken from metadata supplied by the sample provider and were not determined by assay-based typing.

Comment on this clone: Its cognate antigen has yet to be identified. No qualities accompany the bases; no much larger clone lies one base away.

The collaborating institutions used their own protocols to collect whole blood in K2EDTA tubes. For TCRbeta analysis, collaborators shipped samples as frozen whole blood, isolated PBMCs, or DNA extracted from either of those sample types. TCRbeta CDR3 regions were amplified from genomic DNA by means of the immunoSEQ Assay, a bias-controlled multiplex PCR. The authors processed their data as follows. Nucleated cell counts per sample were estimated from amplification of reference gene primers within the assay. To quantify the absolute abundance of each unique TCRbeta CDR3 rearrangement, sequence reads were collapsed and filtered. Productive Simpson clonality was computed per sample as the square root of Simpson's diversity index over productive rearrangements. The immuneACCESS repertoire file appears here via TCRdb, limited to in-frame rearrangements. These files lack a portion of the clones; in checked studies, under half of the deficit traces to unresolved V genes, and the cause of the others is not known. Clonal size and the V and J genes are those of that table, whereas D and trimming came from the DNA. The sample yields 110,000 to 150,000 clones; 75% to 90% were counted once. The ten top clones hold around 45% of the sample.

Study-wide conclusions, independent of this receptor: The quantity of clinical and demographic metadata differed by source and by participant and was supplied without curation.

The sequencing input was peripheral blood. This sequence was found in a human donor in a cohort sampled during active COVID-19.

The CDR3 has the sequence CASSQDRGLYEQYF. The DNA sequence is given as TGCGCCAGCAGCCAGGACAGGGGTCTCTACGAGCAGTACTTC. This receptor chain uses TRBV4-1 and TRBJ2-7, with 9 junctional bases fitting TRBD1. From the cysteine through the phenylalanine, the CDR3 covers 14 amino acids. Only CDR3 DNA is held: 42 bases, read in frame from base 1. As encoded in the germline V gene, CDR1 is MGHRA while CDR2 is YSYEKL. Trimming takes 3 bases off V and 3 bases off J; junction bases not matched to a gene: 3.